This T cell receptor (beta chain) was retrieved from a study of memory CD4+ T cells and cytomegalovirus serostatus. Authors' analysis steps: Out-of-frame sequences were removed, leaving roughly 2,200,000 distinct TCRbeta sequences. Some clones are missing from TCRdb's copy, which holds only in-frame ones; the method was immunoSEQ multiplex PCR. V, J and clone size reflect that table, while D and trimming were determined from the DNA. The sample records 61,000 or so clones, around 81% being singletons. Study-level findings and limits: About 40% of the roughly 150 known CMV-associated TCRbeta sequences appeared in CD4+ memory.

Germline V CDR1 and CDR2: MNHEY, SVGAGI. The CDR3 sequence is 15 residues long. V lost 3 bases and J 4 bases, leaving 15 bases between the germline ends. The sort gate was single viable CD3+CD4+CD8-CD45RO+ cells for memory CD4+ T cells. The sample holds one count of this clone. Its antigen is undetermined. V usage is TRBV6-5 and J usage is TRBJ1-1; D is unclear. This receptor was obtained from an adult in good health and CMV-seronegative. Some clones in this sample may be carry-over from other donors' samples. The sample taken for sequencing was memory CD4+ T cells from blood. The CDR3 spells CASSYHPRQGTEAFF. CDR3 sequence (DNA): TGTGCCAGCAGTTATCACCCTAGGCAAGGCACTGAAGCTTTCTTT.